The 18 T cell receptor beta chains in this list originate from one sample, sequenced in a study of T cell responses to AZD1222 COVID-19 vaccine. Sequencing was performed with immunoSEQ multiplex PCR; in TCRdb, only in-frame clones are kept and a portion is missing. This sample has fewer than 100,000 clones, with 70% to 85% found just once. The sequencing used peripheral blood, collected 28 days after the second AZD1222 dose. Source of these receptors: an adult who received the AZD1222 COVID-19 vaccine.

The chain couples TRBV18 to TRBJ1-1, with D unclear. Per the germline V gene, CDR1 is KGHSH and CDR2 is LQKENI. The V and J ends lost 3 bases and 3 bases respectively, with 8 bases between them. CDR3 length equals 13 residues. The CDR3 sequence is CASSPRTDTEAFF. The CDR3 region has the DNA TGTGCCAGCTCACCGAGAACGGACACTGAAGCTTTCTTT.

The chain combines TRBV10-3 with TRBJ1-1, with D uncertain. Trimming left V 6 bases short and J 6 bases short, with 11 bases between. The CDR3 has 12 residues. Germline CDR1 reads ENHRY; CDR2 reads SYGVKD. The CDR3 sequence is CAIRTEAAEAFF. In nucleotides, the CDR3 is TGTGCCATCAGGACCGAGGCCGCTGAAGCTTTCTTT.

The V and J genes are TRBV11-2 and TRBJ2-6; 11 bases fit TRBD2. This CDR3 spans 18 amino acids. CDR1 is SGHAT, CDR2 FQNNGV, per germline. The ends lost 8 bases at V and 1 base at J; junction bases unmatched: 10. The CDR3 nucleotides are TGTGCCAGCGGTTCGACTAGCGGGACGGTTTCTGGGGCCAACGTCCTGACTTTC. It translates to CASGSTSGTVSGANVLTF.

The rearrangement links TRBV24-1 to TRBJ1-1, with D maybe TRBD1 (5 bases). V was trimmed by 4 bases and J by 8 bases, leaving 10 bases between them. The CDR3 sequence is 12 residues long. Germline CDR1 KGHDR, CDR2 SFDVKD. The CDR3 is CATSEYTGEAFF. Here the CDR3 DNA reads TGTGCCACCAGTGAGTATACAGGAGAAGCTTTCTTT.

This rearrangement joins TRBV9 to TRBJ2-3; D remains unclear. The V end was cut by 0 bases, the J end by 6 bases, with 17 bases between. Germline V lookup: CDR1 SGDLS, CDR2 YYNGEE. The CDR3 extends over 16 amino acids. CDR3 protein: CASSVAGEAESDTQYF. Here the CDR3 DNA reads TGTGCCAGCAGCGTAGCTGGAGAGGCCGAATCTGATACGCAGTATTTT. Together with reference TRBV9 and TRBJ2-3, the CDR3 gives the full variable domain: DSGVTQTPKHLITATGQRVTLRCSPRSGDLSVYWYQQSLDQGLQFLIQYYNGEERAKGNILERFSAQQFPDLHSELNLSSLELGDSALYFCASSVAGEAESDTQYFGPGTRLTVL.

This clone was observed once. The chain uses TRBV2 and TRBJ1-5; 7 positions match TRBD1. CDR1 and CDR2 (germline): SNHLY, FYNNEI. With 6 bases clipped from V and 9 bases from J, the junction kept 8 bases outside the gene matches. The CDR3 loop spans 13 amino acids. This CDR3 reads CASRAGQRMPQHF. CDR3 nucleotide sequence: TGTGCCAGCAGAGCGGGACAGCGGATGCCCCAGCATTTT.

The chain couples TRBV18 to TRBJ2-7; 7 bases fit TRBD1. The CDR3 extends over 16 amino acids. V dropped 4 bases and J dropped 4; count of bases not matched to a gene: 13. The germline V gene has CDR1 KGHSH and CDR2 LQKENI. CDR3 nucleotide sequence: TGTGCCAGCTCACTTTACACCGGGACAGAAGTTTACGAGCAGTACTTC. Residues: CASSLYTGTEVYEQYF.

V is TRBV2 and J is TRBJ2-5; TRBD1 agrees at 7 bases. V trimming: 5 bases; J trimming: 3 bases; junction bases outside the gene matches: 3. This CDR3 is built from 13 residues. In germline, CDR1 is SNHLY, CDR2 FYNNEI. The CDR3 loop is CASSRDREETQYF. The CDR3 bases are TGTGCCAGCAGTAGGGACAGAGAAGAGACCCAGTACTTC.

The chain employs TRBV18 and TRBJ2-5; 8 bases fit TRBD2. This CDR3 spans 15 amino acids. Germline assignment: CDR1 KGHSH and CDR2 LQKENI. J gave up 2 bases and V 6 bases, and 8 bases lay outside the gene matches. CDR3 in DNA: TGTGCCAGCTCCCCTTTACTAGCGGATCAAGAGACCCAGTACTTC. It yields the protein CASSPLLADQETQYF.

The rearrangement links TRBV27 to TRBJ1-2; the match to TRBD1 covers 12 bases. Germline lookup yields CDR1 MNHEY and CDR2 SMNVEV (reference sequence). The CDR3 spans 15 residues. Trimming cost V 5 bases and J 6 bases; bases outside gene matches: 7. CDR3 coding DNA: TGTGCCAGCAGTCTCGGGACAGGGGGCTGGGATGGCTACACCTTC. Translation: CASSLGTGGWDGYTF.

Only a few counts were recorded for this clone. Within the sample, other DNA sequences also encode this same CDR3. The J gene is TRBJ1-6, the V gene TRBV5-1; D is unresolved. This CDR3 is 15 amino acids long. Germline CDR1 reads SGHRS; CDR2 reads YFSETQ. With 0 bases removed from V and 1 base from J, the gap between germline ends came to 5 bases. The CDR3 DNA reads as TGCGCCAGCAGCTTGGCCGGGTCCTATAATTCACCCCTCCACTTT. Translation gives CASSLAGSYNSPLHF.

The CDR3: CASAPAAGANTEAFF. CDR3 nucleotides: TGTGCCAGCGCACCGGCCGCGGGTGCGAACACTGAAGCTTTCTTT. The chain carries TRBV7-9 and TRBJ1-1, with unresolved D. CDR3 size: 15 residues. The V gene lost 8 bases and the J gene lost 1 base, with 17 bases spanning the gap. Germline loops: CDR1 SEHNR, CDR2 FQNEAQ (reference sequence).

This chain joins TRBV7-4 and TRBJ2-3; a weak D match, TRBD2 (6 bases). The V gene's germline CDR1 is SGHVT and CDR2 SQSDAQ. The V end was cut by 1 base, the J end by 1 base, with 12 bases between. This CDR3 has 16 residues. DNA of the CDR3: TGTGCCAGCAGCTTAGGATACGGGGGACGCACAGATACGCAGTATTTT. Amino acids: CASSLGYGGRTDTQYF.

V is TRBV2 and J is TRBJ2-5; 9 nucleotides line up with TRBD2. The CDR3 covers 16 residues. From germline, CDR1 is SNHLY and CDR2 FYNNEI. Trimming removed 1 base from V and 2 bases from J; junction bases left unmatched: 5. The CDR3 sequence is CASSEGLAGTQETQYF. As DNA, the CDR3 is TGTGCCAGCAGTGAAGGGCTAGCGGGGACTCAAGAGACCCAGTACTTC.

The genes are TRBV7-9 and TRBJ1-2; D uncertain. Germline assignment: CDR1 SEHNR and CDR2 FQNEAQ (reference sequence). Trimming took off 1 base at V and 3 bases at J, with 12 bases between the two ends. The CDR3 has 15 residues. The CDR3 is CASSLGFGMDYGYTF. CDR3 nucleotides: TGTGCCAGCAGCTTAGGTTTCGGAATGGACTATGGCTACACCTTC.

This clone was seen more than once but under ten times. The chain uses TRBV5-1 and TRBJ2-7; possibly TRBD1 for D (6 bases). Germline loops: CDR1 SGHRS, CDR2 YFSETQ. The CDR3 sequence is 15 residues long. The V end was cut by 0 bases, the J end by 7 bases, with 17 bases between. The CDR3 DNA sequence: TGCGCCAGCAGCTTGGGGACAGTAACCTCCTGGGAGCAGTACTTC. Protein product: CASSLGTVTSWEQYF.

The genes are TRBV9 and TRBJ2-2, with D possibly TRBD2 on 6 matching bases. CDR3 size: 15 residues. CDR1 and CDR2 (germline): SGDLS, YYNGEE. Trimming took off 6 bases at V and 1 base at J, with 13 bases between the two ends. The CDR3: CASNQWGENTGELFF. CDR3 DNA sequence: TGTGCCAGCAACCAGTGGGGGGAGAACACCGGGGAGCTGTTTTTT.

The CDR3 spells CASSPIGGNTEAFF. The CDR3 bases are TGTGCCAGCAGCCCTATTGGGGGTAACACTGAAGCTTTCTTT. The chain carries TRBV2 and TRBJ1-1, with a possible D match to TRBD1 (5 bases). This CDR3 has 14 amino acids. Trimming pared 6 bases from V and 2 bases from J, leaving 13 bases between. The V gene's germline CDR1 is SNHLY and CDR2 FYNNEI.